Listed here are 8 T cell receptor beta chains from one sample, sequenced in a study of identical twins. TCRdb independently ran MiXCR on the 5' RACE reads; one entry per CDR3 protein. The data hold roughly 570,000 distinct CDR3 sequences, with more than 9% observed a single time. A further study also used this sample, focusing on yellow fever vaccine responses in identical twins.

Sequenced: PBMCs. The source is a woman between 18 and 29 years old in good health.

Many counts were recorded for this clonotype. The gene calls are TRBV12-3 or TRBV12-4 and TRBJ2-1; no definite D call. The CDR3 runs 16 residues. Trimming left V 6 bases short and J 0 bases short, with 15 bases between. The CDR3 DNA reads as TGTGCCAGCAGCCTTCCAACCAAAAGCTCCTACAATGAGCAGTTCTTC. Protein product: CASSLPTKSSYNEQFF.

The chain employs TRBV20-1 and TRBJ1-2; TRBD1 agrees at 8 bases. After removal of 0 bases from V and 3 bases from J, the junction contained 21 bases not matched to a gene. The germline V gene has CDR1 DFQATT and CDR2 SNEGSKA (reference sequence). This CDR3 region has 20 residues. The CDR3 loop is CSAREFGGIRKDRGDYGYTF. Written as DNA, the CDR3 is TGCAGTGCTAGAGAATTTGGAGGGATCCGAAAAGACAGGGGTGACTATGGCTACACCTTC.

The chain links TRBV7-2 to TRBJ2-7; D gene unclear. With 1 base removed from V and 6 bases from J, the gap between germline ends came to 10 bases. Germline assignment: CDR1 SGHTA and CDR2 FQGNSA. CDR3 length: 13 amino acids. CDR3 nucleotides: TGTGCCAGCAGCTTAGATGGGATTGGCGAGCAGTACTTC. Amino acid sequence: CASSLDGIGEQYF.

The sample holds many counts of this clonotype. The gene calls are TRBV29-1 and TRBJ1-2; D unclear. The CDR3 is made up of 11 amino acids. CDR1 and CDR2 (germline): SQVTM, ANQGSEA. The germline V and J ends were trimmed by 7 bases and 8 bases, with 14 bases remaining between them. CDR3 residues: CSAFLGPGYTF. CDR3 sequence (DNA): TGCAGCGCCTTCCTCGGGCCAGGCTACACCTTC.

This clonotype was counted at least ten times. The chain is built from TRBV7-2 and TRBJ2-2; tentative D call: TRBD2 (6 bases). The length of the CDR3 is 13 residues. With 5 bases removed from V and 7 bases from J, the gap between germline ends came to 11 bases. Per the germline V gene, CDR1 is SGHTA and CDR2 is FQGNSA. DNA of the CDR3: TGTGCCAGCAGCCGGGACTGGGTCGGGGAGCTGTTTTTT. Its translation is CASSRDWVGELFF. Variable domain in full (rest from reference TRBV7-2 and TRBJ2-2): GAGVSQSPSNKVTEKGKDVELRCDPISGHTALYWYRQSLGQGLEFLIYFQGNSAPDKSGLPSDRFSAERTGGSVSTLTIQRTQQEDSAVYLCASSRDWVGELFFGEGSRLTVL.

This clonotype was detected only a few times. V is TRBV2 and J is TRBJ2-5; D uncertain. With 2 bases removed from V and 5 bases from J, the gap between germline ends came to 12 bases. This CDR3 spans 14 amino acids. The V gene's germline CDR1 is SNHLY and CDR2 FYNNEI. CDR3 loop: CASSEPWAQETQYF. The DNA of the CDR3 is TGTGCCAGCAGTGAACCCTGGGCCCAGGAGACCCAGTACTTC.

This clonotype was picked up many times. The rearrangement links TRBV29-1 to TRBJ2-7; no clear D. Trimming took off 4 bases at V and 4 bases at J, with 11 bases between the two ends. Per germline, CDR1 SQVTM and CDR2 ANQGSEA. CDR3 length: 12 residues. CDR3 amino acids: CSVVTNQYEQYF. The DNA of the CDR3 is TGCAGCGTTGTCACTAACCAATACGAGCAGTACTTC.

There are a few counts of this clonotype. The chain uses TRBV2 and TRBJ2-1, with D tentatively TRBD2 (6 bases). From germline, CDR1 is SNHLY and CDR2 FYNNEI. The CDR3 length is 15 residues. V lost 7 bases and J lost 0, with 13 bases in between. CDR3: CASTLEGSSYNEQFF. DNA for the CDR3: TGTGCCAGCACTCTGGAGGGGAGCTCCTACAATGAGCAGTTCTTC.